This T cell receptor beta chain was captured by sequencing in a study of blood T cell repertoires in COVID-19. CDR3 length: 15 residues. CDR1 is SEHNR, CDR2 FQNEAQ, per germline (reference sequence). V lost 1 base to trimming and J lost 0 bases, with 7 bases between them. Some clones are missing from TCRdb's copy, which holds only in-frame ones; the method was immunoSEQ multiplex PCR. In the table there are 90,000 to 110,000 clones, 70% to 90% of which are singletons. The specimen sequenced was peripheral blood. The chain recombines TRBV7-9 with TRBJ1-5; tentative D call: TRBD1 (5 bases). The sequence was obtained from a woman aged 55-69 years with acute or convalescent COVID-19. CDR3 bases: TGTGCCAGCAGCTTAGGGGGCCATAGCAATCAGCCCCAGCATTTT. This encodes CASSLGGHSNQPQHF.